The 29 T cell receptor beta chains below come from one sample, sequenced in a study of blood T cells in healthy people across ages. Primed by a sample-barcoded 5' primer and a J-beta primer mix, a second PCR proceeded for roughly 6 to 12 cycles. MiXCR was run by TCRdb on the 5' RACE reads, yielding one entry per CDR3 protein. The table records 800,000 to 1,000,000 distinct CDR3 sequences, about 48% of them present only once. Input material: blood. The receptors shown here come from a man aged 30-40 years in good health.

This clonotype was counted a single time. Written as DNA, the CDR3 is TGCGCCAGCAGCCAAGAAAGGAACAGGGGAGAGTCACCCCTCCACTTT. The encoded protein is CASSQERNRGESPLHF. This rearrangement joins TRBV4-3 to TRBJ1-6, with TRBD1 matching 7 bases. From germline, CDR1 is LGHNA and CDR2 YSLEER. The J segment lost 10 bases and the V segment lost 0 bases, leaving 9 bases of the junction unmatched. The CDR3 has 16 residues.

A single count supports this clonotype. The chain combines TRBV6-2 or TRBV6-3 with TRBJ2-1, with D perhaps TRBD1 (6 bases). CDR1 is MNHEY, CDR2 SVGEGT, per germline. The CDR3 length is 14 residues. V gave up 7 bases and J gave up 8 bases, with 18 bases separating them. The CDR3 region is CASTLSYRDHEQFF. The CDR3 DNA reads TGTGCCAGCACCTTGAGTTACAGGGACCATGAGCAGTTCTTC.

Details on this clonotype: It may be a read error: a sequence one base away is much more abundant. The chain links TRBV7-2 to TRBJ1-5; D gene uncertain. Looked up from germline, CDR1 is SGHTA and CDR2 is FQGNSA. Trimming removed 4 bases at V and 5 bases at J, with 9 bases between. CDR3 length: 13 amino acids. CDR3: CASSCREDQPQHF. CDR3 sequence (DNA): TGTGCCAGCAGCTGTCGTGAGGATCAGCCCCAGCATTTT.

The rearrangement joins TRBV7-9 to TRBJ2-1; 11 bases are shared with TRBD2. With V trimmed by 2 bases and J by 6 bases, 3 bases remained unmatched. Germline CDR1 reads SEHNR; CDR2 reads FQNEAQ (reference sequence). CDR3 length: 15 residues. This CDR3 reads CASSLTGTSGNEQFF. CDR3 coding DNA: TGTGCCAGCAGCTTAACCGGGACTAGCGGCAATGAGCAGTTCTTC.

This chain joins TRBV30 and TRBJ1-1; tentatively, D is TRBD1 (6 bases). V gave up 2 bases and J gave up 0 bases, with 16 bases separating them. The CDR3 runs 16 residues. Germline lookup yields CDR1 GTSNPN and CDR2 SVGIG (reference sequence). The CDR3 DNA reads as TGTGCCTGGAGTTTAACTACGGGGGCCCTGAACACTGAAGCTTTCTTT. Protein product: CAWSLTTGALNTEAFF. The full variable domain, in which reference TRBV30 and TRBJ1-1 provide the parts outside the CDR3, is SQTIHQWPATLVQPVGSPLSLECTVEGTSNPNLYWYRQAAGRGLQLLFYSVGIGQISSEVPQNLSASRPQDRQFILSSKKLLLSDSGFYLCAWSLTTGALNTEAFFGQGTRLTVV.

The chain employs TRBV27 and TRBJ1-6; 8 positions agree with TRBD1. This CDR3 has 14 amino acids. Germline V CDR1 and CDR2: MNHEY, SMNVEV (reference sequence). After removal of 8 bases from V and 7 bases from J, the junction contained 7 bases not matched to a gene. In DNA form, the CDR3 reads TGTGCCAGCGGACTCCAGGGGGCGAATTCACCCCTCCACTTT. Translating gives CASGLQGANSPLHF.

This chain connects TRBV4-2 to TRBJ1-3; TRBD1 agrees at 7 bases. Germline-derived CDR1 and CDR2 are LGHNA and YNFKEQ. CDR3 length equals 19 residues. V shed 0 bases and J 4 bases; nucleotides not matched to a gene: 15. CDR3 bases: TGTGCCAGCAGCCAAGATCCCAGGGGGACGATCAGAGCAGGAAACACCATATATTTT. Translation: CASSQDPRGTIRAGNTIYF.

This clonotype was observed a single time. The chain links TRBV20-1 to TRBJ2-5; 9 bases fit TRBD2. Unmatched junction bases numbered 3, after V lost 1 base and J lost 0 bases. The length of the CDR3 is 15 residues. From germline, CDR1 is DFQATT and CDR2 SNEGSKA (reference sequence). CDR3 in DNA: TGCAGTGCTAGAGCTAGCGGGGAGTACCAAGAGACCCAGTACTTC. Protein: CSARASGEYQETQYF.

The rearrangement uses TRBV7-2 and TRBJ2-7; tentatively, D is TRBD1 (5 bases). This CDR3 region has 16 residues. Per germline, CDR1 SGHTA and CDR2 FQGNSA. The V end was cut by 1 base, the J end by 0 bases, with 13 bases between. CDR3 region: CASSLGQGQPSYEQYF. The CDR3, as DNA: TGTGCCAGCAGCTTAGGGCAGGGCCAACCCTCCTACGAGCAGTACTTC.

The rearrangement links TRBV29-1 to TRBJ2-5; 10 bases match TRBD1. TRBJ2-7 matches the DNA end more closely, so the J call is doubtful. Germline values: CDR1 SQVTM, CDR2 ANQGSEA. The CDR3 covers 14 residues. CDR3 sequence reads: CSVSPGQGCYEQYF. For the CDR3, the DNA is TGCAGCGTCTCTCCGGGACAGGGGTGCTACGAGCAGTACTTC.

The rearrangement links TRBV11-2 to TRBJ1-5; D remains unclear. This CDR3 is 13 amino acids long. Germline lookup yields CDR1 SGHAT and CDR2 FQNNGV. The V end lost 4 bases, the J end lost 11 bases, and 15 bases lay between the germline ends. The CDR3 coding sequence is TGTGCCAGCAGCTATGGCCCGGCGGGTGCCCAGCATTTT. Translating it yields CASSYGPAGAQHF.

This chain connects TRBV27 to TRBJ2-7; D is unclear. The CDR3 extends over 15 amino acids. V gave up 4 bases and J gave up 2 bases, with 15 bases separating them. The germline CDR1 and CDR2 sequences are MNHEY and SMNVEV (reference sequence). CDR3 coding DNA: TGTGCCAGCAGTTCAGGAACGGGCAGTCCCTACGAGCAGTACTTC. Protein: CASSSGTGSPYEQYF.

Ten or more counts support this clonotype. The chain recombines TRBV3-1 with TRBJ2-7; no reliable D call. The germline CDR1 and CDR2 sequences are LGHDT and YNNKEL (reference sequence). The CDR3 is 14 amino acids. Trimming left V 0 bases short and J 3 bases short, with 9 bases between. The CDR3 region is CASSQDPGSYEQYF. DNA for the CDR3: TGTGCCAGCAGCCAAGATCCAGGAAGCTACGAGCAGTACTTC.

V is TRBV6-5 and J is TRBJ1-2, with 9 bases aligning to TRBD1. CDR1 MNHEY and CDR2 SVGAGI come from the germline V gene. V trimming: 4 bases; J trimming: 4 bases; junction bases outside the gene matches: 13. The CDR3 runs to 17 residues. The CDR3 coding sequence is TGTGCCAGCAGTTGGGGGACAGGGACTGCCAAAGGCTATGGCTACACCTTC. Translated, it gives CASSWGTGTAKGYGYTF.

This clonotype occurred once. This could be a read error, since a much larger clone is one nucleotide away. V usage is TRBV4-3 and J usage is TRBJ2-7, with 7 bases lining up with TRBD1. The end of the DNA aligns better with TRBJ2-5, so the J call may be wrong. Per germline, CDR1 LGHNA and CDR2 YSLEER. CDR3 length: 15 residues. CDR3 sequence: CASSHSTGNGATQYF. Here the CDR3 DNA reads TGCGCCAGCAGCCATTCGACAGGGAATGGCGCGACCCAGTACTTC.

Only one count was recorded for this clonotype. The rearrangement joins TRBV5-1 to TRBJ1-2; 7 bases are a match to TRBD1. CDR3 size: 17 residues. The J segment lost 0 bases and the V segment lost 3 bases, leaving 11 bases of the junction unmatched. Germline V CDR1 and CDR2: SGHRS, YFSETQ. The CDR3 sequence is CASSYGSGQSANYGYTF. The CDR3 DNA reads TGCGCCAGCAGCTACGGCTCGGGACAGTCAGCTAACTATGGCTACACCTTC.

The chain employs TRBV21-1 and TRBJ1-2; the DNA was not compared with TRBD1, the D call given in the table. TRBV21-1 is listed as a pseudogene. CDR3 length equals 14 residues. The chain's CDR3 is CASSKGIGSYGYTF. The CDR3, as DNA: TGTGCCAGCAGCAAAGGGATAGGGAGCTATGGCTACACCTTC.

Worth noting for this clonotype: One junction end disagrees with the germline gene, perhaps due to a read error. The chain employs TRBV4-1 and TRBJ2-1; D call uncertain. Germline CDR1 is MGHRA and CDR2 is YSYEKL. The CDR3 is 15 residues long. CDR3 sequence (DNA): TGTGCCAGCAGCCAAGATGCTGACGGCTACAATGAGCAGTTCTTC. Its protein product is CASSQDADGYNEQFF.

A few counts support this clonotype. CDR3 nucleotide sequence: TGTGCCAGTTCCCTCGGGGTCTCCTACAATGAGCAGTTCTTC. Translation: CASSLGVSYNEQFF. V gene TRBV27 combines with J gene TRBJ2-1; the D gene is possibly TRBD2 (5 bases). Germline V CDR1 and CDR2: MNHEY, SMNVEV (reference sequence). The V gene lost 9 bases and the J gene lost 0 bases, with 12 bases spanning the gap. The CDR3 is made up of 14 amino acids.

This clonotype was seen a few times. The chain has TRBV20-1 and TRBJ1-2; the D is unclear. This CDR3 comprises 11 residues. V was cut by 1 base and J by 5 bases, with 5 bases left in between. Germline values: CDR1 DFQATT, CDR2 SNEGSKA (reference sequence). The CDR3 nucleotides read TGCAGTGCTAGAGTCGAGTATGGCTACACCTTC. This translates into CSARVEYGYTF.

This clonotype appeared once. The chain has TRBV9 and TRBJ1-2, with D unresolved. V was trimmed by 0 bases and J by 0 bases, leaving 9 bases between them. The CDR3 is 15 amino acids. Per germline, CDR1 SGDLS and CDR2 YYNGEE. As DNA, the CDR3 is TGTGCCAGCAGCGTAGGGGCAGGTCCTAACTATGGCTACACCTTC. Its protein is CASSVGAGPNYGYTF.

This clonotype turned up a few times. The chain recombines TRBV7-2 with TRBJ2-7; D unclear. V lost 3 bases and J lost 2, with 11 bases in between. The CDR3 consists of 14 residues. From germline, CDR1 is SGHTA and CDR2 FQGNSA. The CDR3 DNA reads as TGTGCCAGCAGCTTCGGGTCACTGCCCTACGAGCAGTACTTC. Amino acids: CASSFGSLPYEQYF. Supplemented by reference TRBV7-2 and TRBJ2-7, the full variable domain reads GAGVSQSPSNKVTEKGKDVELRCDPISGHTALYWYRQSLGQGLEFLIYFQGNSAPDKSGLPSDRFSAERTGGSVSTLTIQRTQQEDSAVYLCASSFGSLPYEQYFGPGTRLTVT.

This chain links TRBV12-3 or TRBV12-4 with TRBJ1-2, with a possible D match to TRBD1 (6 bases). Between the trimmed V and J ends, which lost 7 bases and 9 bases, there was a span of 24 bases. The CDR3 spans 15 residues. CDR3 DNA: TGTGCCAGCACCTCGGCGGGGGCGCGCGATAGTCGCTACACCTTC. Its translation is CASTSAGARDSRYTF.

This clonotype was seen a few times. The CDR3 sequence is CASSLDPVNTEAFF. The CDR3 nucleotides read TGCGCCAGCAGCTTGGATCCGGTGAACACTGAAGCTTTCTTT. This sequence joins TRBV5-1 and TRBJ1-1; D is uncertain. Germline lookup yields CDR1 SGHRS and CDR2 YFSETQ. Trimming cost V 0 bases and J 0 bases, with 6 bases left between them. This CDR3 region has 14 residues.

The chain employs TRBV4-2 and TRBJ2-1; 11 positions match TRBD1. CDR3 length: 16 residues. Germline CDR1 is LGHNA and CDR2 is YNFKEQ. With 3 bases clipped from V and 13 bases from J, the junction kept 14 bases outside the gene matches. CDR3 in amino acids: CASSHAGQGAVETQFF. The CDR3 DNA reads as TGTGCCAGCAGCCATGCAGGACAGGGGGCGGTGGAGACCCAGTTCTTC.

This rearrangement joins TRBV11-2 to TRBJ2-1; D may be TRBD1 (7 bases). V gave up 2 bases and J gave up 4 bases, with 12 bases separating them. CDR3 length: 15 amino acids. From germline, CDR1 is SGHAT and CDR2 FQNNGV. The CDR3 sequence: CASSLSPGGYNEQFF. For the CDR3, the DNA is TGTGCCAGCAGCTTATCCCCAGGGGGGTACAATGAGCAGTTCTTC.

With respect to this clonotype: A read error is possible here, since a much larger clone lies one base away. V and J are TRBV12-3 or TRBV12-4 and TRBJ2-3; 7 bases map to TRBD2. The CDR3 loop spans 12 amino acids. CDR3 sequence: CASGGVTDAQYF. CDR3 DNA: TGTGCCAGCGGGGGGGTCACAGATGCGCAGTATTTT.

The chain links TRBV20-1 to TRBJ2-1; 7 nucleotides line up with TRBD2. V was pared by 5 bases and J by 13 bases, with 17 bases of the junction left unmatched. The CDR3 contains 14 residues. Germline V gives CDR1 DFQATT, CDR2 SNEGSKA (reference sequence). The CDR3 region is CSAFQRGPQETQFF. CDR3 in DNA: TGCAGTGCTTTCCAGCGGGGCCCACAAGAGACCCAGTTCTTC.

In this sample, this clonotype turned up a few times. V and J are TRBV12-5 and TRBJ1-2; D is unresolved. CDR3 length equals 11 residues. V lost 8 bases, J lost 0 bases, and 4 bases lay in between. Germline V CDR1 and CDR2: LGHNT, FRNRAP. The DNA of the CDR3 is TGTGCTAGTATGTCTAACTATGGCTACACCTTC. Amino acids: CASMSNYGYTF.